This TCR beta chain derives from a study of cytomegalovirus exposure and HLA in healthy donors (TCRdb year 2017). Context from the whole study: An earlier analysis of approximately 590 of the donors reported 250 to 350 Gb of sequence data and roughly 100 million unique TCR beta sequences from some 180 million T cells. Of the roughly 400 genotyped donors, about 84% fell in the genetic ancestry cluster associated with self-reported Caucasian donors. The study profiled the T cell repertoires of some 610 subjects by immunosequencing and related them to cytomegalovirus serostatus. An early release that covered fewer than 750 HLA-typed donors contained approximately 300 gigabases of sequencing data and about 93 million unique TCR sequences. An earlier analysis of around 580 of the donors used high-throughput TCR beta sequencing to judge whether each TCR beta V gene segment behaved as functional or pseudogenic. Donor age, sex, ethnicity and CMV serostatus were compiled together with the repertoire data. Across approximately 400 genotyped donors of the cohort, an average of about 240,000 unique TCR beta nucleotide sequences per donor were sequenced, and around 20% of those sequences were non-productive. Besides the first cohort of 500 to 700 subjects, a separate validation cohort made up of roughly 130 different subjects was used. A later genetic analysis used genome-wide SNP genotypes for about 55% of the 666 donors, treating that subset as a discovery cohort. Rather than drawing on any new phenotypic data, the later analysis identified candidate immune exposures from TCR beta sequences and the way those sequences occurred across donors. HLA typing included class I and class II loci at four-digit resolution. A later analysis re-analyzed previously published TCR beta repertoires from 500 to 700 donors and added high-resolution HLA genotyping to study TCR occurrence patterns. The study aimed to test whether signatures of past pathogen exposure could be identified by cataloging public T cell receptors. Four to six DR-DQ haplotypes were handled as single units for association and clustering, since linkage in the cohort was strong. All discovery cohort repertoires had been generated on a single sequencing platform. Typing coverage varied by locus: roughly 620-640 donors for A, B, C, DRB1 and DQB1; more than 500 for DQA1; more than 600 for DPA1; roughly 450 for DPB1. To predict cytomegalovirus infection status, the study brought together high-throughput TCR immunosequencing, statistical association of individual TCRs with disease status, and machine learning.

The cohort consisted of approximately 690 healthy bone marrow donors. All cohort members were sampled while nominally healthy, although unrecorded immune exposures were likely present. The donor tested CMV seronegative and was one of the 352 seronegative cohort members. A peripheral blood sample was collected from each donor, and TCR beta sequencing was performed on peripheral blood mononuclear cells. Genomic DNA was extracted from the blood cell samples with the Qiagen DNeasy Blood Extraction Kit. Note on this clone: Its target antigen remains unknown. No base-level quality is on record; no much larger clone is a single base apart.

Receptor libraries were prepared by the immunoSEQ multiplex PCR assay. For the multiplex PCR, a mixture combining 60 forward primers for TCR Vbeta segments and 13 reverse primers for TCR Jbeta segments was used. The CDR3 region of rearranged TCR beta genes was amplified from genomic DNA with a multiplex PCR assay. The Illumina HiSeq System was used to sequence the amplified TCR beta libraries as 87-base-pair reads. The paper's processing steps were these. A later analysis counted about 80 million unique TCR beta chains across the 700 or so repertoires, and 9.5 million to 11 million of these chains were shared by at least two donors. Raw reads were error-corrected and collapsed into unique sequences by a nearest-neighbor algorithm in which closely related sequences were merged to remove PCR and sequencing errors. CDR3 sequences were aligned to IMGT reference sequences to assign V, D and J gene segments. For a sequence to be retained, a match of at least six nucleotides was required to both a V gene segment and a J gene segment. A rearrangement counted as productive if the CDR3 had no stop codons and remained in frame with V and J, and every other rearrangement counted as non-productive. CDR3 was defined according to IMGT convention as the region running from the second conserved V-encoded cysteine to the conserved J-encoded phenylalanine. The earlier analysis of about 560 of the donors excluded any sequence lacking an unambiguous match to a single V gene segment. In an earlier analysis of almost 600 of the donors, a V segment was called functional when productive rearrangements were above 56.7%, and segregating when the standard deviation between donors exceeded 5%. A statistical classification framework was built to diagnose cytomegalovirus status from the catalog of TCR beta chain sequences. A later analysis assigned V and J genes by comparing TCR nucleotide sequences with IMGT/GENE-DB human TR gene sequences. In a later analysis, CDR3 sequences and most-parsimonious VDJ recombination scenarios were assigned using the TCRdist pipeline. A later analysis defined each TCR beta chain by its CDR3 amino acid sequence plus V-gene family, and excluded reads lacking a unique V-gene family. As a way to deal with suspected cross-contamination and a sequencing artifact, a later analysis dropped approximately 590 nucleotide sequences that were highly shared and had low generation probability. In a later analysis, a clonal expansion index was calculated for each public chain from normalized within-repertoire ranks of inferred template counts. In a later analysis, generation probabilities were computed using a VDJ recombination model fitted to out-of-frame rearrangements, and the results were checked against IGoR. Hypergeometric tests were used in a later analysis to score TCR-TCR, TCR-HLA and TCR-CMV co-occurrence, with a repertoire-size bias correction applied to the TCR pairs. A later analysis estimated false discovery rates by permuting HLA or CMV assignments 20 times. A later analysis grouped co-occurring TCRs with DBSCAN, adding TCRdist sequence similarity when clustering within HLA-allele-positive subsets. For co-occurrence clustering, repertoires with fewer than 30,000 or more than 120,000 public chains were excluded, along with roughly 5 repertoires with anomalous nucleotide sharing. Here the immuneACCESS table is served through TCRdb, limited to in-frame sequences with V and J called. Missing clones are a known gap in these copies; in checked studies unresolved V genes cover under half, and the rest lacks a known reason. V, J and clone size derive from that table, while D and trimming were established from the DNA sequence. The sample table lists roughly 100,000 clones, 75% to 85% of them with a count of one. The top ten constitute around 2.1% of the sample.

CDR1 and CDR2 are read off the germline V gene (reference sequence) as GTSNPN and SVGIG. V loses 2 bases at its end and J loses 4 bases; junction bases beyond the gene matches: 6. The CDR3 spans 14 residues, from the cysteine through the phenylalanine. Solely the CDR3 DNA is kept, with 42 bases framed from the first base. Overall results and qualifications from the work: In an earlier analysis of 587 of the donors, most TCR beta V segments appeared in productive rearrangements about 90% or about 30% of the time, broadly matching IMGT annotations. In both the original and validation cohorts, the classifier was reported to diagnose cytomegalovirus status with high specificity and sensitivity. The cohort was sequenced for TCR beta chains only, and without alpha or paired-chain data the features that could be detected were limited. Most TCR sequences were seen in very few donors, while some public TCRs were found in many individuals. The 87-base-pair reads could not distinguish some IMGT-functional V segments, including TRBV6-2 and TRBV6-3, so those segments were excluded. The sequencing pipeline was judged likely to have produced a cluster of highly shared sequence variants as a technical artifact. In the study, around 150 TCR beta chains were listed as associated with cytomegalovirus. Strong co-occurrence of HLA alleles, especially DR and DQ, made assigning TCR associations to individual alleles difficult. The authors suggested that the approach could potentially be extended to other disease states and immunological phenotypes. Because counts were too low, fewer than 20 rarely observed V segments, including chromosome 9 orphons, were excluded from the earlier analysis of under 650 of the donors. Specific HLA alleles were associated with 16,951 TCR beta sequences at a false discovery rate of 0.05 in a later analysis. Most CMV-associated TCR beta chains appeared to be HLA-restricted in a later analysis, and the HLA associations seemed to be driven largely by CMV exposure. HLA typing was unavailable for some donors at each locus, so association tests used only the typed subset. A further reported finding was that TCR beta sequences accurately predicted the HLA-A and HLA-B alleles for most subjects in the first cohort. Sequencing depth was assumed to be roughly uniform across donors in the presence/absence analyses, though that assumption may not hold. In a later analysis, HLA-associated TCR beta chains showed more clonal expansion and lower generation probabilities than non-associated chains that were equally common. In a later genetic analysis, fewer N-insertions in productive TCRs were reported among donors in an Asian-associated ancestry cluster than the roughly 640-donor mean. According to a later analysis, parvovirus B19, influenza, CMV and Epstein-Barr virus appeared linked to several top co-occurrence clusters. In a later analysis, the rate of TCR association differed among HLA loci, with DRB1 alleles having the most associated TCRs and HLA-C alleles having the fewest. A few of the identified cytomegalovirus-associated TCR beta chains were confirmed in vitro to be specific for cytomegalovirus antigens. CMV serostatus was the only immune exposure information available for the cohort. Linkage disequilibrium might explain the correlated functional status among segregating V segments, but an unknown experimental factor could not be ruled out. In a later genetic analysis, a missense DCLRE1C variant was associated with V-gene and J-gene trimming of TCR beta chains, and the association was replicated in an independent cohort.

The receptor's source is a man aged 25-45 years in good health and CMV-seronegative. Specimen: PBMCs. The chain is assembled from TRBV30 and TRBJ2-7; 9 bases in the middle match TRBD1. DNA sequence: TGTGCCTGGAGTCGCACAGGGGGCAAGTACGAGCAGTACTTC. The translation is CAWSRTGGKYEQYF. Full variable domain (CDR3 extended with the reference TRBV30 and TRBJ2-7 proteins): SQTIHQWPATLVQPVGSPLSLECTVEGTSNPNLYWYRQAAGRGLQLLFYSVGIGQISSEVPQNLSASRPQDRQFILSSKKLLLSDSGFYLCAWSRTGGKYEQYFGPGTRLTVT.